Here is one T cell receptor beta chain with its context. The antigen remains undetermined. The iRepertoire nested amplicon-rescue multiplex PCR amplified TCR alpha and beta CDR3s from RNA. Input was roughly 95-450 ng of tissue mRNA or PBMC total RNA. TCRdb re-analysed the multiplex PCR reads in MiXCR, keeping a single row per CDR3 protein. The sample yields about 140,000 distinct CDR3 sequences, about 39% seen once. Trimming took off 5 bases at V and 0 bases at J, with 26 bases between the two ends. This CDR3 region has 20 residues. This sample was included in a study of glioma-infiltrating T cells. Study results and limitations: Tissue and blood shared very few CDR3 sequences.

The TCR originated in a human donor with low-grade glioma or glioblastoma, undergoing nonglioma brain surgery, or in good health (not recorded which). The source material was glioma tissue, nonneoplastic brain tissue, or PBMCs (not recorded which). J is TRBJ2-4 and V is TRBV12-3 or TRBV12-4, with D possibly being TRBD1 or TRBD2 (5 bases each). The CDR3 nucleotides read TGTGCCAGCAGTCGGAACCGGGACCGCGAAGCAGCTCTAGCCAAAAACATTCAGTACTTC. It translates to CASSRNRDREAALAKNIQYF.